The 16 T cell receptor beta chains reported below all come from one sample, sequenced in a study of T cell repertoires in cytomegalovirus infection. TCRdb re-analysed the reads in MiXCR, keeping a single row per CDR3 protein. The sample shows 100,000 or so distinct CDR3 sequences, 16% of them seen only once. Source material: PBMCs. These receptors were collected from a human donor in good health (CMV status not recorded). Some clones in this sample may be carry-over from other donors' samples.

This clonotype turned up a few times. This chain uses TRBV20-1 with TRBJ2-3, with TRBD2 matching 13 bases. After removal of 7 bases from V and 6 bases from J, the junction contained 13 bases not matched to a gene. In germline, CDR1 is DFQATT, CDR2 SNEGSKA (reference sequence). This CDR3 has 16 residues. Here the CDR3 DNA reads TGCAGTGTTAAAGGGGGACTAGCGGGGTCCCGGGATACGCAGTATTTT. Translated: CSVKGGLAGSRDTQYF.

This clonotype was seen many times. The CDR3 loop is CASSLARVAGTDTQYF. The CDR3 DNA reads as TGTGCCAGCAGTTTAGCGCGAGTAGCGGGCACAGATACGCAGTATTTT. The chain recombines TRBV12-3 or TRBV12-4 with TRBJ2-3, with D possibly matching TRBD2 (6 bases). The V end was cut by 0 bases, the J end by 1 base, with 11 bases between. The CDR3 extends over 16 amino acids.

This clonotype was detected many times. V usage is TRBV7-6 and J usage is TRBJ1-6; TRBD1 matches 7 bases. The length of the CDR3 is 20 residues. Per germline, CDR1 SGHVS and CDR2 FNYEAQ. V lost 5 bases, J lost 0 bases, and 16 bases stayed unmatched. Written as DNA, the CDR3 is TGTGCCAGCAGCCCCGGGGTACCAGGGGGAGAGAGCTCCTATAATTCACCCCTCCACTTT. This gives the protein CASSPGVPGGESSYNSPLHF.

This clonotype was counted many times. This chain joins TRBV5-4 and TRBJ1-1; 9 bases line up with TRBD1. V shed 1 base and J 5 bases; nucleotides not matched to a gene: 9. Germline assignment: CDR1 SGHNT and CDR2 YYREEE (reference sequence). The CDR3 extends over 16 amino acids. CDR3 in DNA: TGTGCCAGCAGCTTGAATCGCGGACAGGGGCGGACTGAAGCTTTCTTT. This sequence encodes CASSLNRGQGRTEAFF.

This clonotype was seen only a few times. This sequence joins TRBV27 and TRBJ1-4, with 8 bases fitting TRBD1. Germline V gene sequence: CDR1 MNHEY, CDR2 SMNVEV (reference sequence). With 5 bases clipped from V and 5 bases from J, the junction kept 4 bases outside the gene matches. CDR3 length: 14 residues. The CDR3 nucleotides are TGTGCCAGCAGTCAGGACAGGGAGAATGAAAAACTGTTTTTT. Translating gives CASSQDRENEKLFF.

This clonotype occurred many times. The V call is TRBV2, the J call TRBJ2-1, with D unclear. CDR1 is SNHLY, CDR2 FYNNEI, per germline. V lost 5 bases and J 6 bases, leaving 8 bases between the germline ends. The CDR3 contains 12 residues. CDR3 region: CASSLSSNEQFF. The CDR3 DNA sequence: TGTGCCAGCAGTCTTTCGTCCAATGAGCAGTTCTTC.

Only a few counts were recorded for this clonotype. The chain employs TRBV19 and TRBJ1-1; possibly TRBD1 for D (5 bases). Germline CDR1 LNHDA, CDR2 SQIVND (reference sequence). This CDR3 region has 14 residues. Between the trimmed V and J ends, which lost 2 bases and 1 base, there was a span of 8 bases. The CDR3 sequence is CASSIRGGNTEAFF. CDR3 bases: TGTGCCAGTAGTATACGCGGGGGGAACACTGAAGCTTTCTTT. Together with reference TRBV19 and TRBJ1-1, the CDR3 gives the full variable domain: DGGITQSPKYLFRKEGQNVTLSCEQNLNHDAMYWYRQDPGQGLRLIYYSQIVNDFQKGDIAEGYSVSREKKESFPLTVTSAQKNPTAFYLCASSIRGGNTEAFFGQGTRLTVV.

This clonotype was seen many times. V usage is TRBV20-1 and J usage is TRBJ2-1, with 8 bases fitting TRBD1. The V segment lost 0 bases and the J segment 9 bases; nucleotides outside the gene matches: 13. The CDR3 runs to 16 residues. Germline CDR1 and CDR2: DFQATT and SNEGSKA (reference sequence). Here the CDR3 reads CSARDRNRGTGSEQFF. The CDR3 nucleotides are TGCAGTGCTAGAGATAGGAACAGGGGGACTGGTTCTGAGCAGTTCTTC.

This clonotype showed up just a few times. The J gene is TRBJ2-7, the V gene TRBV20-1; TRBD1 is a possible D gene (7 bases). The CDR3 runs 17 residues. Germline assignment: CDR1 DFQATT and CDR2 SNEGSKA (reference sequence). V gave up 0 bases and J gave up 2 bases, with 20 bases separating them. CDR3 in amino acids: CSARDILAGQKTYEQYF. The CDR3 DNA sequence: TGCAGTGCTAGAGATATCTTGGCGGGACAGAAAACCTACGAGCAGTACTTC.

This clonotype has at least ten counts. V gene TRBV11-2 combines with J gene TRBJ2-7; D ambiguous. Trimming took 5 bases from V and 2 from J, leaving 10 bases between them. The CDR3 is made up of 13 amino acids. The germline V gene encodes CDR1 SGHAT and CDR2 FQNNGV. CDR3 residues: CASSTAVAYEQYF. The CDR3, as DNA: TGTGCCAGCAGCACTGCAGTAGCCTACGAGCAGTACTTC.

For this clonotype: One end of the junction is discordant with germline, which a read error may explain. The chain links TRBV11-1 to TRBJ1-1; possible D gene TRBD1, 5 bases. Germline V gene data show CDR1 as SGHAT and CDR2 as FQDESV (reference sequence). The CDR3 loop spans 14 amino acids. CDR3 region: CASILEGISTEAFF. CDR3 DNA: TGTGCCAGCATCTTAGAGGGGATCTCCACTGAAGCTTTCTTT.

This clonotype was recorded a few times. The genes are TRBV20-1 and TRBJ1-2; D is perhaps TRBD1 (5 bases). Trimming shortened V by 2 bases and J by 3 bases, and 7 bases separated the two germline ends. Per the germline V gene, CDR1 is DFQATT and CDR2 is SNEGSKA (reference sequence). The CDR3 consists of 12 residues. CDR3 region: CSARMGDYGYTF. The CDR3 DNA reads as TGCAGTGCTAGAATGGGGGACTATGGCTACACCTTC.

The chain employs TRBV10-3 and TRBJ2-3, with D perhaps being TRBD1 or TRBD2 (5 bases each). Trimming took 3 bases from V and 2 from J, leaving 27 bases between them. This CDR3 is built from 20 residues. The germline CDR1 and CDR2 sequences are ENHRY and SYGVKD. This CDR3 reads CAISDSLGRDYRPNTDTQYF. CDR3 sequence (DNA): TGTGCCATCAGTGACTCCCTGGGGAGAGACTACAGGCCCAACACAGATACGCAGTATTTT.

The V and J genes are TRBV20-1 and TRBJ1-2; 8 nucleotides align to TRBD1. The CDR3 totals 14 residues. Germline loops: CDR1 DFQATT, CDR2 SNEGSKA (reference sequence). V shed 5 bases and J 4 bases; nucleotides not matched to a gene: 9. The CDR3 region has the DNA TGCAGTGCTGCCTTGGACAGGGAAGGCTATGGCTACACCTTC. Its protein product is CSAALDREGYGYTF.

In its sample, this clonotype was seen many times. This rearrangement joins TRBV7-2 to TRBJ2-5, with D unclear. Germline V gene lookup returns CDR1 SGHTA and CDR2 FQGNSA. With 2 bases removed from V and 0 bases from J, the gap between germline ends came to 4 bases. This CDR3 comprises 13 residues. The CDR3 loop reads CASSLQDQETQYF. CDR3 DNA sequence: TGTGCCAGCAGCTTACAGGACCAAGAGACCCAGTACTTC.

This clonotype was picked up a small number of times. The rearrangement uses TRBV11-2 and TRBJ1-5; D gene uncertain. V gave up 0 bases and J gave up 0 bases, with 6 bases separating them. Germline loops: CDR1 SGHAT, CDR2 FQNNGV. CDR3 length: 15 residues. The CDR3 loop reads CASSLDTNSNQPQHF. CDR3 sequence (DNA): TGTGCCAGCAGCTTAGATACTAATAGCAATCAGCCCCAGCATTTT.